The clone carrying this T cell receptor (beta chain) was seen repeatedly, ten times or more. Its antigen is still unknown. The data originate from a study of regulatory T cells in long-lasting Graves disease. Study observations and caveats: Sharing of public clonotypes was greater in persistent patients (roughly 2,900) than in new patients (roughly 1,000).

Researchers made TCR beta libraries by using iRepertoire HTBI primers and running Arm-PCR on CDR3 regions. From the multiplex PCR reads, TCRdb called clonotypes with MiXCR, one entry per CDR3 protein. Here the sample spans hundreds of thousands of distinct CDR3 sequences, 15% to 20% being singletons. Time point here: newly diagnosed GD, antithyroid drugs for less than 3 months. Scientists built the TCR library using RNA that was extracted from PBMCs. CDR1 is SNHLY and CDR2 is FYNNEI in the germline V gene. This CDR3 has 15 amino acids. V was clipped by 3 bases and J by 0 bases; unmatched bases: 4. The same specimen was also included in a second study, on T cells in Graves' hyperthyroidism and ophthalmopathy. As reported in that work: On the basis of clinical symptoms, serum thyroxine and TRAb, thyroid ultrasound and orbital computed tomography, diagnoses were made. Blood also showed most of the thyroid clonotypes that were expanded above 0.001.

The receptor was isolated from a woman aged 35 to 60 with Graves disease. The V and J genes are TRBV2 and TRBJ1-2, with 7 bases that match TRBD1. The sequenced sample was peripheral blood mononuclear cells (PBMCs), obtained at new diagnosis, from a patient treated with antithyroid drugs. CDR3 amino acids: CASSEEGQTNYGYTF. CDR3 DNA: TGTGCCAGCAGTGAGGAGGGACAGACTAACTATGGCTACACCTTC.